One and the same sample provided the 10 T cell receptor beta chains below, sequenced in a study of T cells in Graves' hyperthyroidism and ophthalmopathy. Amplification targeted TCR beta CDR3 regions from RNA transcripts. The study used the HTBI primer set for a first-round RT-PCR of the TCR CDR3. TCRdb ran MiXCR on the multiplex PCR reads and lists one entry per CDR3 protein. The sample shows approximately 610,000 distinct CDR3 sequences, roughly 14% of them seen only once. Sequencing used blood. The receptors come from a woman aged 40 to 50 with Graves' ophthalmopathy.

As regards this clonotype: The junction departs from germline at one end; a sequencing error may be responsible. The rearrangement joins TRBV7-3 to TRBJ2-7; 8 bases line up with TRBD2. The germline gives CDR1 SGHTA, CDR2 FQGTGA. The CDR3 runs to 13 residues. Written as DNA, the CDR3 is TGTGCCAGCAGCCAACGGGGGGGCACCGCCTCGGTCTTC. Translating gives CASSQRGGTASVF.

This clonotype was seen a few times. V gene TRBV28 combines with J gene TRBJ2-7; 7 bases line up with TRBD1. Germline CDR1 reads MDHEN; CDR2 reads SYDVKM. CDR3 size: 12 residues. The J segment lost 5 bases and the V segment lost 11 bases, leaving 9 bases of the junction unmatched. The CDR3 nucleotides are TGTGCCTGGAGTGTTGGGACAGACGAGCAGTACTTC. Its protein is CAWSVGTDEQYF.

This sequence joins TRBV12-3 or TRBV12-4 and TRBJ1-1; a weak D match, TRBD1 (5 bases). V lost 3 bases and J 10 bases, leaving 15 bases between the germline ends. This CDR3 region has 13 residues. The CDR3 nucleotides are TGTGCCAGCAGTTTCTTTCAGGGCGTACGAGCTTTCTTT. Encoded protein: CASSFFQGVRAFF.

This clonotype was recorded many times. V gene TRBV27 combines with J gene TRBJ2-5; D is perhaps TRBD1 (6 bases). Germline assignment: CDR1 MNHEY and CDR2 SMNVEV (reference sequence). The CDR3 runs to 14 residues. V gave up 4 bases and J gave up 4 bases, with 13 bases separating them. CDR3: CASSSTGSGETQYF. The CDR3 nucleotides read TGTGCCAGCAGTTCAACAGGGTCGGGAGAGACCCAGTACTTC.

This clonotype occurred many times. This sequence joins TRBV27 and TRBJ2-2, with no clear D. The CDR3 is 12 residues long. Germline-derived CDR1 and CDR2 are MNHEY and SMNVEV (reference sequence). The V end lost 3 bases, the J end lost 7 bases, and 6 bases lay between the germline ends. CDR3 in DNA: TGTGCCAGCAGTTTTGGAGTCGGGGAGCTGTTTTTT. This codes for CASSFGVGELFF.

The sample holds many counts of this clonotype. V usage is TRBV19 and J usage is TRBJ2-5; no definite D call. CDR1 is LNHDA, CDR2 SQIVND, per germline (reference sequence). V shed 1 base and J shed 1 base, with 4 bases lying between them. The CDR3 covers 13 residues. CDR3 in amino acids: CASSIGLQETQYF. In DNA, the CDR3 is TGTGCCAGTAGTATAGGCCTCCAAGAGACCCAGTACTTC.

This clonotype was observed many times. The chain links TRBV10-3 to TRBJ2-5; TRBD1 aligns across 8 bases. J gave up 0 bases and V 6 bases, and 12 bases lay outside the gene matches. The length of the CDR3 is 17 residues. Germline V lookup: CDR1 ENHRY, CDR2 SYGVKD. The CDR3 loop is CAISGSGTGQYQETQYF. The CDR3 DNA sequence: TGTGCCATCAGCGGATCCGGGACAGGCCAGTACCAAGAGACCCAGTACTTC.

This clonotype was counted many times. V is TRBV19 and J is TRBJ2-7; 9 nucleotides match TRBD2. The CDR3 is 15 amino acids. Germline V gene sequence: CDR1 LNHDA, CDR2 SQIVND (reference sequence). V was clipped by 5 bases and J by 3 bases; unmatched bases: 8. The CDR3 loop is CASSPPSGNIYEQYF. In DNA, the CDR3 is TGTGCCAGTAGTCCTCCTAGCGGGAATATCTACGAGCAGTACTTC.

The chain links TRBV12-3 or TRBV12-4 to TRBJ2-2; TRBD1 or TRBD2 may be the D gene (5 bases each). Trimming took 7 bases from V and 2 from J, leaving 23 bases between them. This CDR3 comprises 18 residues. This CDR3 is CASTSHWDLDRNTGELFF. The DNA for the CDR3 is TGTGCCAGCACCAGCCACTGGGACCTCGACAGAAACACCGGGGAGCTGTTTTTT.

This clonotype was seen at least ten times. The chain couples TRBV10-1 to TRBJ1-1, with D uncertain. CDR1 and CDR2 (germline): WNHNN, SYGVQD (reference sequence). V dropped 3 bases and J dropped 11 bases, with 10 bases sitting between them. This CDR3 spans 11 amino acids. As DNA, the CDR3 is TGCGCCAGCAGTGACGGGGAGTGGGCTTTCTTT. Encoded protein: CASSDGEWAFF.